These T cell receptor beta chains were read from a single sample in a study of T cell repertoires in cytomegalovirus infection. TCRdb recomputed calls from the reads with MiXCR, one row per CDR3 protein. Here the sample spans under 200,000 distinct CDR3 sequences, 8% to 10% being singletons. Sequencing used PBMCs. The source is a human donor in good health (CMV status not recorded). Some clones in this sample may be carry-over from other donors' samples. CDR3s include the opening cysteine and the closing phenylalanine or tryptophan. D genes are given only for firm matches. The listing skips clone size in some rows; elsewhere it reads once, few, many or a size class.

CDR3nt: TGTGCCAGCAGCCTCCCGGGCGCTGTCGAGACCCAGTACTTC
CDR3aa: CASSLPGAVETQYF
d_gene: NA
v_gene: TRBV7-9
j_gene: TRBJ2-5
abundance: many

CDR3nt: TGCAGTGCTAAGCGGTCGTCCGGGGGGGGTACCGGGGAGCTGTTTTTT
CDR3aa: CSAKRSSGGGTGELFF
d_gene: TRBD2
v_gene: TRBV20-1
j_gene: TRBJ2-2
abundance: many

CDR3nt: TGTGCCAGCAGCCTCCGACACCTAGCCTCCTACGAGCAGTACTTC
CDR3aa: CASSLRHLASYEQYF
d_gene: NA
v_gene: TRBV7-8
j_gene: TRBJ2-7
abundance: many

CDR3nt: TGTGCCAGCAGTCCGATGGGCGGCGCTGGAAACACCATATATTTT
CDR3aa: CASSPMGGAGNTIYF
d_gene: NA
v_gene: TRBV28
j_gene: TRBJ1-3
abundance: NA

CDR3nt: TGTGCCAGCCAGGGTTCGGTAAAGCAGTTCTTC
CDR3aa: CASQGSVKQFF
d_gene: NA
v_gene: TRBV12-3/TRBV12-4
j_gene: TRBJ2-1
abundance: NA

CDR3nt: TGCGCCAGCAGCCCTCGTGGGGTTAGCGGGTACACAGATACGCAGTATTTT
CDR3aa: CASSPRGVSGYTDTQYF
d_gene: TRBD2
v_gene: TRBV4-3
j_gene: TRBJ2-3
abundance: many

CDR3nt: NA
CDR3aa: CASSLAVGIGIGKGF
d_gene: NA
v_gene: TRBV28
j_gene: TRBJ1-1
abundance: many

CDR3nt: TGTGCCAGCAGCTTAGTCGTGGGGTTCTCCTACAATGAGCAGTTCTTC
CDR3aa: CASSLVVGFSYNEQFF
d_gene: NA
v_gene: TRBV7-9
j_gene: TRBJ2-1
abundance: many

CDR3nt: TGTGCCACAACGGACGGACGCTTCCAAGAGACCCAGTACTTC
CDR3aa: CATTDGRFQETQYF
d_gene: NA
v_gene: TRBV10-3
j_gene: TRBJ2-5
abundance: few

CDR3nt: TGTGCCAGCAGCTTAGCCCGGAGAGGTGGGGCCAACGTCCTGACTTTC
CDR3aa: CASSLARRGGANVLTF
d_gene: NA
v_gene: TRBV7-2
j_gene: TRBJ2-6
abundance: many

CDR3nt: TGTGCCAGCGTTCGTATGTGGGGGCGGGAGACCCAGTACTTC
CDR3aa: CASVRMWGRETQYF
d_gene: NA
v_gene: TRBV7-2
j_gene: TRBJ2-5
abundance: many

CDR3nt: TGTGCCAGCAGCCTAGGCTACCCCAATGAGCAGTTCTTC
CDR3aa: CASSLGYPNEQFF
d_gene: NA
v_gene: TRBV6-4
j_gene: TRBJ2-1
abundance: NA

CDR3nt: TGTGCCAGCAGTTACTCGAGTATGACAGATACGCAGTATTTT
CDR3aa: CASSYSSMTDTQYF
d_gene: NA
v_gene: TRBV6-6
j_gene: TRBJ2-3
abundance: NA

CDR3nt: TGTGCCTGGGGACAGGGCTATGGCTACACCTTC
CDR3aa: CAWGQGYGYTF
d_gene: TRBD1
v_gene: TRBV7-2
j_gene: TRBJ1-2
abundance: NA

CDR3nt: TGTGCCAGCAGGGCGTTCTCAGGGCTTGGAAACACCATATATTTT
CDR3aa: CASRAFSGLGNTIYF
d_gene: NA
v_gene: TRBV2
j_gene: TRBJ1-3
abundance: many

CDR3nt: TGTGCCAGCAGAGCCCAGACTAGCGCAAACTACGAGCAGTACTTC
CDR3aa: CASRAQTSANYEQYF
d_gene: TRBD2
v_gene: TRBV11-1
j_gene: TRBJ2-7
abundance: many

CDR3nt: TGTGCCACCAGCAGAGATGGGGCGAATGGAGAGACCCAGTACTTC
CDR3aa: CATSRDGANGETQYF
d_gene: NA
v_gene: TRBV15
j_gene: TRBJ2-5
abundance: NA

CDR3nt: TGTGCCAGCAGTTCCTCCGGGACAGGGAGTATTCAGTACTTC
CDR3aa: CASSSSGTGSIQYF
d_gene: TRBD1
v_gene: TRBV28
j_gene: TRBJ2-4
abundance: few

CDR3nt: TGTGCCAGCAGCTTAGAGGGACAGGGCGGGGATCAGCCCCAGCATTTT
CDR3aa: CASSLEGQGGDQPQHF
d_gene: TRBD1
v_gene: TRBV7-8
j_gene: TRBJ1-5
abundance: medium-sized

CDR3nt: TGTGCCAGCAGCGTAGCTATAAGGGACAGCGACAATGAGCAGTTCTTC
CDR3aa: CASSVAIRDSDNEQFF
d_gene: TRBD1
v_gene: TRBV9
j_gene: TRBJ2-1
abundance: few

CDR3nt: TGTGCCAGCAGCGCGAGTTTGGAGGATCAGCCCCAGCATTTT
CDR3aa: CASSASLEDQPQHF
d_gene: NA
v_gene: TRBV9
j_gene: TRBJ1-5
abundance: NA